This is a list of T cell receptor beta chains from one sample in a study of blood T cell repertoires in COVID-19. Repertoires were generated with immunoSEQ multiplex PCR, while TCRdb's copy carries only in-frame clones and drops some. Here the sample spans about 100,000 clones, approximately 86% being singletons. The sequenced sample was peripheral blood. All receptors derive from a man over 45 with active or convalescent COVID-19. Both conserved end residues are part of each CDR3. The order of the fields is D gene, V gene, clone size, J gene, CDR3 protein, CDR3 DNA. A D gene is named only where the DNA matches it firmly. For some rows the clone size is stated as once, few or many, or as a class when expanded; others skip it.

d_gene: TRBD1; v_gene: TRBV3-1/TRBV3-2; abundance: -; j_gene: TRBJ1-3; CDR3aa: CASSPTGGSGNTIYF; CDR3nt: TGTGCCAGCAGCCCGACAGGGGGCTCGGGAAACACCATATATTTT
d_gene: TRBD1; v_gene: TRBV7-2; abundance: -; j_gene: TRBJ2-5; CDR3aa: CASSLGSSRGRETQYF; CDR3nt: TGTGCCAGCAGCTTAGGTTCCTCGAGGGGGCGTGAGACCCAGTACTTC
d_gene: -; v_gene: TRBV6-6; abundance: -; j_gene: TRBJ1-1; CDR3aa: CASSSHTGEAFF; CDR3nt: TGTGCCAGCAGCTCCCACACGGGAGAAGCTTTCTTT
d_gene: TRBD1; v_gene: TRBV29-1; abundance: -; j_gene: TRBJ1-2; CDR3aa: CSARTGLDYGYTF; CDR3nt: TGCAGCGCTCGGACAGGGTTGGACTATGGCTACACCTTC
d_gene: -; v_gene: TRBV2; abundance: -; j_gene: TRBJ1-2; CDR3aa: CASSELVEGPHDYGYTF; CDR3nt: TGTGCCAGCAGTGAACTCGTGGAGGGGCCCCACGACTATGGCTACACCTTC
d_gene: -; v_gene: TRBV28; abundance: -; j_gene: TRBJ1-1; CDR3aa: CASSPNRRSEAFF; CDR3nt: TGTGCCAGCAGCCCAAATCGGAGGTCTGAAGCTTTCTTT
d_gene: -; v_gene: TRBV10-3; abundance: -; j_gene: TRBJ1-2; CDR3aa: CAISDRGEDGYTF; CDR3nt: TGTGCCATCAGTGACAGGGGTGAGGATGGCTACACCTTC
d_gene: -; v_gene: TRBV5-6; abundance: -; j_gene: TRBJ1-5; CDR3aa: CASSVQGVLGQPQHF; CDR3nt: TGTGCCAGCAGCGTACAGGGCGTGTTAGGTCAGCCCCAGCATTTT
d_gene: TRBD2; v_gene: TRBV18; abundance: -; j_gene: TRBJ2-1; CDR3aa: CASSPEHTSGVQFF; CDR3nt: TGTGCCAGCTCACCAGAGCACACTAGCGGGGTGCAGTTCTTC
d_gene: -; v_gene: TRBV3-1/TRBV3-2; abundance: -; j_gene: TRBJ1-6; CDR3aa: CASSPGLYNSPLHF; CDR3nt: TGTGCCAGCAGCCCAGGGCTCTATAATTCACCCCTCCACTTT
d_gene: TRBD1; v_gene: TRBV19; abundance: -; j_gene: TRBJ1-5; CDR3aa: CASTPQGDSHNQPQHF; CDR3nt: TGTGCCAGTACCCCCCAGGGGGACAGTCACAATCAGCCCCAGCATTTT
d_gene: -; v_gene: TRBV19; abundance: -; j_gene: TRBJ1-2; CDR3aa: CASSSQSANYGYTF; CDR3nt: TGTGCCAGTAGTAGCCAGTCAGCTAACTATGGCTACACCTTC
d_gene: TRBD1; v_gene: TRBV7-7; abundance: once; j_gene: TRBJ2-2; CDR3aa: CASSQLTGGTGELFF; CDR3nt: TGTGCCAGCAGCCAATTGACAGGGGGCACCGGGGAGCTGTTTTTT
d_gene: -; v_gene: TRBV28; abundance: -; j_gene: TRBJ1-1; CDR3aa: CASSGEAYGATEAFF; CDR3nt: TGTGCCAGCAGCGGGGAGGCTTATGGGGCCACTGAAGCTTTCTTT
d_gene: TRBD1; v_gene: TRBV11-2; abundance: once; j_gene: TRBJ1-2; CDR3aa: CASSVGQGHYGYTF; CDR3nt: TGTGCCAGCAGCGTCGGACAGGGTCACTATGGCTACACCTTC
d_gene: TRBD2; v_gene: TRBV5-4; abundance: few; j_gene: TRBJ2-5; CDR3aa: CASSLYSQRGPGETQYF; CDR3nt: TGTGCCAGCAGCTTGTATTCCCAGCGGGGGCCGGGAGAGACCCAGTACTTC
d_gene: TRBD2; v_gene: TRBV7-7; abundance: -; j_gene: TRBJ2-5; CDR3aa: CASTRTSGPQETQYF; CDR3nt: TGTGCCAGCACTCGGACTAGCGGCCCCCAAGAGACCCAGTACTTC
d_gene: -; v_gene: TRBV6-6; abundance: -; j_gene: TRBJ2-3; CDR3aa: CATLLTGSTDTQYF; CDR3nt: TGTGCCACCTTGCTGACAGGAAGCACAGATACGCAGTATTTT
d_gene: TRBD1; v_gene: TRBV6-5; abundance: once; j_gene: TRBJ1-2; CDR3aa: CASVPLGTGNYGYTF; CDR3nt: TGTGCCAGTGTACCTCTAGGGACAGGGAACTATGGCTACACCTTC
d_gene: TRBD1; v_gene: TRBV6-6; abundance: -; j_gene: TRBJ1-5; CDR3aa: CATTTGGNQPQHF; CDR3nt: TGTGCCACCACAACAGGGGGCAATCAGCCCCAGCATTTT
d_gene: -; v_gene: TRBV4-3; abundance: -; j_gene: TRBJ1-5; CDR3aa: CASSQELVRGNSNQPQHF; CDR3nt: TGCGCCAGCAGCCAAGAACTCGTAAGGGGGAACAGCAATCAGCCCCAGCATTTT
d_gene: TRBD2; v_gene: TRBV5-5; abundance: -; j_gene: TRBJ2-5; CDR3aa: CASSLLAGGRETQYF; CDR3nt: TGTGCCAGCAGCTTACTAGCGGGGGGGCGGGAGACCCAGTACTTC
d_gene: TRBD1; v_gene: TRBV28; abundance: -; j_gene: TRBJ1-5; CDR3aa: CASRTPTGEDSNQPQHF; CDR3nt: TGTGCCAGCCGCACTCCGACAGGGGAGGATAGCAATCAGCCCCAGCATTTT
d_gene: -; v_gene: TRBV6-2/TRBV6-3; abundance: -; j_gene: TRBJ2-3; CDR3aa: CASSYSYTQYF; CDR3nt: TGTGCCAGCAGTTACTCCTATACGCAGTATTTT
d_gene: TRBD1; v_gene: TRBV5-1; abundance: -; j_gene: TRBJ2-6; CDR3aa: CASSTQGAGANVLTF; CDR3nt: TGCGCCAGCAGCACACAGGGGGCTGGGGCCAACGTCCTGACTTTC